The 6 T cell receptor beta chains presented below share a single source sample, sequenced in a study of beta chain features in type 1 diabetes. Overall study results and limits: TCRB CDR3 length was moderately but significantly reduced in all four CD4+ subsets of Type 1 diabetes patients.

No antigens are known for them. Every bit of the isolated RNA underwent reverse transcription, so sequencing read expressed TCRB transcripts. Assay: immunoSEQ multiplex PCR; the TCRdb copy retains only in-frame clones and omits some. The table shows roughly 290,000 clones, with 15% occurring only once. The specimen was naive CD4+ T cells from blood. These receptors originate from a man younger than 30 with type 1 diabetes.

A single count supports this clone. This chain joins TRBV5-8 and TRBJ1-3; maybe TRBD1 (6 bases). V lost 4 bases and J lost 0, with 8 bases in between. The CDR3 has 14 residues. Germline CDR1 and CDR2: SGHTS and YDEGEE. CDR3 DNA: TGTGCCAGCAGCCTGGACAGCTCTGGAAACACCATATATTTT. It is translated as CASSLDSSGNTIYF.

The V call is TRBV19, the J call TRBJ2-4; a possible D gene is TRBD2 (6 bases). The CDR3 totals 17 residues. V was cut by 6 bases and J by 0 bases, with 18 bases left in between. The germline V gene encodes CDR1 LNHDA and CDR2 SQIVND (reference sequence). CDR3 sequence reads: CASSLLRGDLAKNIQYF. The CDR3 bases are TGTGCCAGTAGCCTCTTGCGGGGAGACCTAGCCAAAAACATTCAGTACTTC.

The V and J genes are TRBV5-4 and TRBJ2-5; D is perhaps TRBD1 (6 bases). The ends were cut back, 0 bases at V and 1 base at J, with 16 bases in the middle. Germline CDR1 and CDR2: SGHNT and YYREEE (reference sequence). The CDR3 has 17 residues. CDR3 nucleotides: TGTGCCAGCAGCTTGGATCCAGGGGCTCGGACCCAAGAGACCCAGTACTTC. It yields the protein CASSLDPGARTQETQYF.

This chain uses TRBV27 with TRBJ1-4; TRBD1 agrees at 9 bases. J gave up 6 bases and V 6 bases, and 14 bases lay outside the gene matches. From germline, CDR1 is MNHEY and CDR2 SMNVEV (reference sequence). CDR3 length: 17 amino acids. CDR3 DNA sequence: TGTGCCAGCAGCCAAAAGGAACCGGGACAGGGATATGAAAAACTGTTTTTT. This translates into CASSQKEPGQGYEKLFF. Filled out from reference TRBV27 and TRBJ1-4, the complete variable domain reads EAQVTQNPRYLITVTGKKLTVTCSQNMNHEYMSWYRQDPGLGLRQIYYSMNVEVTDKGDVPEGYKVSRKEKRNFPLILESPSPNQTSLYFCASSQKEPGQGYEKLFFGSGTQLSVL.

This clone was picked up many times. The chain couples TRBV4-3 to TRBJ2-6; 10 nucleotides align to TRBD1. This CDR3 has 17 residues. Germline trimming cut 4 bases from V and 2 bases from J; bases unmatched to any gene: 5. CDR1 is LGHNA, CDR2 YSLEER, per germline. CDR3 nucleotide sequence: TGCGCCAGCAGCCCCGGGACAGGGGCCGCTGGGGCCAACGTCCTGACTTTC. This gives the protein CASSPGTGAAGANVLTF.

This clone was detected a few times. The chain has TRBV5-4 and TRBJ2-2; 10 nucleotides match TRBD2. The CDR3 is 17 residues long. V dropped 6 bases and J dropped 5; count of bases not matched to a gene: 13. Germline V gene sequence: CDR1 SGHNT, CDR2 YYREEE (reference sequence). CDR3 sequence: CASNQASGGQNTGELFF. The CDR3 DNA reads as TGTGCCAGCAACCAGGCTAGCGGGGGCCAAAATACCGGGGAGCTGTTTTTT.